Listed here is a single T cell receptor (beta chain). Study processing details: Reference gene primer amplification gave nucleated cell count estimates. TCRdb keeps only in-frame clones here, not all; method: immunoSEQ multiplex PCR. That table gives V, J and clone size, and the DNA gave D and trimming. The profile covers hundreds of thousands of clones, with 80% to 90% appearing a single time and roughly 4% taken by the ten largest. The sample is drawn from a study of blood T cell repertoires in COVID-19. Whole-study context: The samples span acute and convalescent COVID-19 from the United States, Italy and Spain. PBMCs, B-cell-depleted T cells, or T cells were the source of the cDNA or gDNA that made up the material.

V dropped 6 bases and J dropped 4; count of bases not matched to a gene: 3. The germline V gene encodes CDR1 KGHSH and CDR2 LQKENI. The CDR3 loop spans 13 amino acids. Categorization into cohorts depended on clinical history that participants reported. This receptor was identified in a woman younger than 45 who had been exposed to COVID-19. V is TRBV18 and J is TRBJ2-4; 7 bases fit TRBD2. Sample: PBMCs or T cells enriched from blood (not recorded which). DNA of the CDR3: TGTGCCAGCTCTCCGGGGGGAAAAAACATTCAGTACTTC. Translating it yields CASSPGGKNIQYF.